The present T cell receptor beta chain was sequenced within a study of neurological immune-mediated disorders. General study findings and limits: Expansion of TCR clones was greatest in HTLV-1-associated myelopathy and smallest in multiple sclerosis, where it fell below that of healthy controls. None of the CDR3 amino acid sequences of expanded clones recurred across subjects, suggesting private repertoires in all groups.

The cDNA was synthesized by 5'RACE incorporating 10-nucleotide random UMIs. Using its own MiXCR run on the 5' RACE reads, TCRdb lists one record per CDR3 protein. Of approximately 38,000 distinct CDR3 sequences in the sample, roughly 11% were seen once. This clonotype was found many times. Its antigen is currently unknown. Sorted libraries used over 800,000 CD4+ or CD8+ T cells. J gave up 6 bases and V 7 bases, and 3 bases lay outside the gene matches. The length of the CDR3 is 12 residues. Germline V gene data show CDR1 as GTSNPN and CDR2 as SVGIG (reference sequence). The TCR originated in a young woman with HTLV-1-associated myelopathy (HAM/TSP). The chain joins TRBV30 to TRBJ1-4; 9 bases fit TRBD1. The sample was CD4+ T cells from blood. The CDR3 sequence: CAYGTGYEKLFF. The CDR3, as DNA: TGTGCCTACGGGACAGGGTATGAAAAACTGTTTTTT. Based on the CDR3 plus reference TRBV30 and TRBJ1-4, the full variable domain is SQTIHQWPATLVQPVGSPLSLECTVEGTSNPNLYWYRQAAGRGLQLLFYSVGIGQISSEVPQNLSASRPQDRQFILSSKKLLLSDSGFYLCAYGTGYEKLFFGSGTQLSVL.